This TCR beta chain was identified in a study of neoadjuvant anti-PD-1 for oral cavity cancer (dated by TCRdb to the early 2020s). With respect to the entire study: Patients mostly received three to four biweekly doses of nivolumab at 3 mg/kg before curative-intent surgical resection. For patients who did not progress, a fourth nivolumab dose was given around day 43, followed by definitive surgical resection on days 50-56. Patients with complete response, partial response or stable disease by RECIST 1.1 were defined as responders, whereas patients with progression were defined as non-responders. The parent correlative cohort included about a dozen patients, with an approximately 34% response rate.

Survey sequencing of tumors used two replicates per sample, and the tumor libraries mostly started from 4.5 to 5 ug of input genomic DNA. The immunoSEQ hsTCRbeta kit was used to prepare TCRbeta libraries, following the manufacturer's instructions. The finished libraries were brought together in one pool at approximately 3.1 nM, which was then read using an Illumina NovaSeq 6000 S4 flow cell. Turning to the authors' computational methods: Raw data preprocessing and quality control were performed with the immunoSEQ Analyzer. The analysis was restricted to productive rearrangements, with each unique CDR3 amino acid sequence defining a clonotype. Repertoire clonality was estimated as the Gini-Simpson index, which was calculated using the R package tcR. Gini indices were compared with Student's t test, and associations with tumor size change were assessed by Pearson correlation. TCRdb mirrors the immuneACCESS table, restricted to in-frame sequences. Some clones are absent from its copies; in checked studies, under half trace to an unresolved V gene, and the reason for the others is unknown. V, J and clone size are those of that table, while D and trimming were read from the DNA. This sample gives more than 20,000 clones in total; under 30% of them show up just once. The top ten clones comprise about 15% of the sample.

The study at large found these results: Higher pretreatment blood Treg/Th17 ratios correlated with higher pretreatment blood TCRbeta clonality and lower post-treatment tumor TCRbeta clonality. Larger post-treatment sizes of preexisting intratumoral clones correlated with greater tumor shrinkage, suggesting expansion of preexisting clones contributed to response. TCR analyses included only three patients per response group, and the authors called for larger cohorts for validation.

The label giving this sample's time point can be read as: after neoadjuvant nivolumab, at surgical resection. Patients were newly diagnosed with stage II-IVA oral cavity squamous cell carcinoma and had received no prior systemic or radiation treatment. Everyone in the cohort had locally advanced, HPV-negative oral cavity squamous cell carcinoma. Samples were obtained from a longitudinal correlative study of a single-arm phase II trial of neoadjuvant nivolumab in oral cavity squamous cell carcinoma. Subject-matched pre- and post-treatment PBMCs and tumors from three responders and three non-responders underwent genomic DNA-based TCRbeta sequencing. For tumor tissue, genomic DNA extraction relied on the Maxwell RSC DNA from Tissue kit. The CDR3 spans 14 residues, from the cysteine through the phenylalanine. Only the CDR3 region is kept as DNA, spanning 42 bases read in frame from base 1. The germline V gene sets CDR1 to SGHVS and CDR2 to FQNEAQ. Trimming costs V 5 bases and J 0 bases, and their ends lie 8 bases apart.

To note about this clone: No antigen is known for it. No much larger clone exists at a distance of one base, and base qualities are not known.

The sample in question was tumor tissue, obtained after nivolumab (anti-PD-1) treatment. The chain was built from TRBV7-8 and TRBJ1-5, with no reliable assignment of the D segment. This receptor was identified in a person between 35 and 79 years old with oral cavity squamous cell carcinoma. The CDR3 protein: CASSPTSSNQPQHF. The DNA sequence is TGTGCCAGCAGCCCCACCAGTAGCAATCAGCCCCAGCATTTT.